This is a list of T cell receptor beta chains from one sample in a study of blood T cell repertoires in COVID-19. Generated by immunoSEQ multiplex PCR, the TCRdb table keeps only in-frame clones and is missing some. The table lists 100,000 to 150,000 clones, around four fifths of them singletons. Sequencing was performed on peripheral blood. The origin of the receptors is a man aged 55 to 70 with acute or convalescent COVID-19. Each CDR3 is given with its conserved first and last residue. Fields, in order: D gene, V gene, J gene, clone size, CDR3 DNA, CDR3 protein. A D gene is named only where the DNA matches it firmly. Not every row has a clone size; where given, it reads once, few, many or a size class.

D: NA; V: TRBV7-9; J: TRBJ1-2; size: NA; DNA: TGTGCCAGCAGCTTAGGGCCCGGGTATGGCTACACCTTC; CDR3: CASSLGPGYGYTF
D: TRBD1; V: TRBV13; J: TRBJ1-1; size: once; DNA: TGTGCCAGCGACAGGCGGGACAGGGGGCGGAACACTGAAGCTTTCTTT; CDR3: CASDRRDRGRNTEAFF
D: TRBD2; V: TRBV11-2; J: TRBJ2-5; size: NA; DNA: TGTGCCAGCAGCTTAGACTTAGCGGGAGGCAGGGAGACCCAGTACTTC; CDR3: CASSLDLAGGRETQYF
D: TRBD2; V: TRBV28; J: TRBJ2-7; size: once; DNA: TGTGCCAGCAGAGGACTAGCGGAGTACTACGAGCAGTACTTC; CDR3: CASRGLAEYYEQYF
D: NA; V: TRBV18; J: TRBJ2-7; size: NA; DNA: TGTGCCAGCTCTGAGGGTAGCCACGAGCAGTACTTC; CDR3: CASSEGSHEQYF
D: NA; V: TRBV27; J: TRBJ2-1; size: few; DNA: TGTGCCAGCAGTTGGGGGGACTCCTACAATGAGCAGTTCTTC; CDR3: CASSWGDSYNEQFF
D: NA; V: TRBV5-1; J: TRBJ2-7; size: NA; DNA: TGCGCCAGCAGCCCGGAAAGCACTGGGCCCAGGGAGCAGTACTTC; CDR3: CASSPESTGPREQYF
D: TRBD1; V: TRBV19; J: TRBJ1-4; size: NA; DNA: TGTGCCAGTAGTTCCCGGACAGGGGGGATGGAAAAACTGTTTTTT; CDR3: CASSSRTGGMEKLFF
D: TRBD2; V: TRBV6-1; J: TRBJ2-3; size: few; DNA: TGTGCCAGCAGTGTGGGGACTAGCGGATACACAGATACGCAGTATTTT; CDR3: CASSVGTSGYTDTQYF
D: NA; V: TRBV7-9; J: TRBJ2-3; size: NA; DNA: TGTGCCAGCAGTTGGACAGATAGCACAGATACGCAGTATTTT; CDR3: CASSWTDSTDTQYF
D: NA; V: TRBV7-2; J: TRBJ2-7; size: NA; DNA: TGTGCCAGCAGTCCAGGGGTTAACTACGAGCAGTACTTC; CDR3: CASSPGVNYEQYF
D: NA; V: TRBV29-1; J: TRBJ1-3; size: NA; DNA: TGCAGCGTTGGGACTAACTCTGGAAACACCATATATTTT; CDR3: CSVGTNSGNTIYF
D: TRBD1; V: TRBV5-4; J: TRBJ2-1; size: NA; DNA: TGTGCCAGCAGCTTGGGCCAGGGGGCTTCCTACAATGAGCAGTTCTTC; CDR3: CASSLGQGASYNEQFF
D: TRBD1; V: TRBV3-1/TRBV3-2; J: TRBJ1-2; size: NA; DNA: TGTGCCAGCAGTCTCGACAGGGGGCACAACTATGGCTACACCTTC; CDR3: CASSLDRGHNYGYTF
D: TRBD1; V: TRBV3-1/TRBV3-2; J: TRBJ2-1; size: once; DNA: TGTGCCAGCAGCCCTATCCGACAGGGCGCCTACAATGAGCAGTTCTTC; CDR3: CASSPIRQGAYNEQFF
D: NA; V: TRBV5-1; J: TRBJ2-7; size: NA; DNA: TGCGCCAGCAGCGAAGGACACTCCTACGAGCAGTACTTC; CDR3: CASSEGHSYEQYF
D: NA; V: TRBV18; J: TRBJ2-3; size: NA; DNA: TGTGCCAGCTCGCCTAACTCCGCTACCCTTAGCACAGATACGCAGTATTTT; CDR3: CASSPNSATLSTDTQYF
D: TRBD1; V: TRBV28; J: TRBJ1-1; size: NA; DNA: TGTGCCAGCTCCCCGACCGGGACAGTTAACACTGAAGCTTTCTTT; CDR3: CASSPTGTVNTEAFF
D: NA; V: TRBV15; J: TRBJ2-7; size: NA; DNA: TGTGCCACCAGCAGAGATCTTGGAGGGCTCGGCGAGCAGTACTTC; CDR3: CATSRDLGGLGEQYF
D: NA; V: TRBV29-1; J: TRBJ1-2; size: NA; DNA: TGCAGCGTTGAAGGACAGGATAACTATGGCTACACCTTC; CDR3: CSVEGQDNYGYTF
D: NA; V: TRBV6-5; J: TRBJ1-1; size: NA; DNA: TGTGCCAGCAGTCCCCCCTCTACTACCGGAACTGAAGCTTTCTTT; CDR3: CASSPPSTTGTEAFF
D: TRBD2; V: TRBV3-1/TRBV3-2; J: TRBJ2-3; size: NA; DNA: TGTGCCAGCAGCCATAGAGGACTAGCGGGTGGCACAGATACGCAGTATTTT; CDR3: CASSHRGLAGGTDTQYF
D: NA; V: TRBV5-1; J: TRBJ2-1; size: NA; DNA: TGCGCCAGCAGCTTGGCGGCGGGACTGGACAATGAGCAGTTCTTC; CDR3: CASSLAAGLDNEQFF
D: NA; V: TRBV28; J: TRBJ1-2; size: NA; DNA: TGTGCCAGCAGTAGGAGCCGAGGGGAGGGCGGCTACACCTTC; CDR3: CASSRSRGEGGYTF